This T cell receptor (beta chain) originates from a study of blood T cells in healthy people across ages. Points from the study as a whole: Estimates based on one million T cells were treated as lower bounds. A strong correlation was found between TCR beta diversity and the percentage of naive T cells.

A sample-barcoded 5' primer and a J-beta primer mix were used in a second PCR of about 7 to 12 cycles. One entry per CDR3 protein, called by TCRdb with MiXCR from the 5' RACE reads. In the table there are about 510,000 distinct CDR3 sequences, about 28% of which are singletons. Worth noting for this clonotype: Its antigen is still unknown.

Germline CDR1 reads LNHDA; CDR2 reads SQIVND (reference sequence). The CDR3 loop spans 11 amino acids. The V and J ends lost 4 bases and 9 bases respectively, with 10 bases between them. At least 5.5 micrograms of total RNA were extracted per sample. These data also formed part of another study, on T cells of mothers and their children. From that second work: Each child contributed 3.1 million or so TCR beta CDR3 reads, while each mother contributed over 9.5 million.

Sequenced material: blood. This chain connects TRBV19 to TRBJ2-7, with D perhaps given as TRBD1 or TRBD2 (5 bases each). The source is a boy between 2 and 10 years old in good health. CDR3 in amino acids: CASSSGTRQYF. DNA for the CDR3: TGTGCCAGTAGTAGTGGGACCAGGCAGTACTTC.